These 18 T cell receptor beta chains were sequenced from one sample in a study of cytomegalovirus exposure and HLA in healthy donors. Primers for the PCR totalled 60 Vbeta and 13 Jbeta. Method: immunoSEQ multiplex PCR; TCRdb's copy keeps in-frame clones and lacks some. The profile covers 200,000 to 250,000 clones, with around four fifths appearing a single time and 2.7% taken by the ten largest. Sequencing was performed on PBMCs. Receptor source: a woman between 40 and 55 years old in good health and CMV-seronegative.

CDR3 protein: CASTYIGTETYEQYF. The CDR3 nucleotides read TGTGCCAGCACGTATATAGGAACAGAGACCTACGAGCAGTACTTC. The genes are TRBV2 and TRBJ2-7; no clear D gene. Trimming removed 7 bases from V and 2 bases from J, with 18 bases in between. CDR3 length equals 15 residues. Germline V gene sequence: CDR1 SNHLY, CDR2 FYNNEI.

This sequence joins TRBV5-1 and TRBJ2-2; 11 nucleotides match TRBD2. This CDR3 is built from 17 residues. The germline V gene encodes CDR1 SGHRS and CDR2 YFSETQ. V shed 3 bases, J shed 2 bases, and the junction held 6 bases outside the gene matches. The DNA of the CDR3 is TGCGCCAGCAGCTGGGGGGGACTAGCGGCTAACACCGGGGAGCTGTTTTTT. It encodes CASSWGGLAANTGELFF.

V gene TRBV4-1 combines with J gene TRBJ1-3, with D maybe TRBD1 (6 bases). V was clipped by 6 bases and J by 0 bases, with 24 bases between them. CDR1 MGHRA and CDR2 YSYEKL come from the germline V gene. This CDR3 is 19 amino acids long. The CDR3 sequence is CASRRQAGPTFHSGNTIYF. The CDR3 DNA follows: TGCGCCAGCAGACGACAGGCCGGGCCGACATTTCACTCTGGAAACACCATATATTTT.

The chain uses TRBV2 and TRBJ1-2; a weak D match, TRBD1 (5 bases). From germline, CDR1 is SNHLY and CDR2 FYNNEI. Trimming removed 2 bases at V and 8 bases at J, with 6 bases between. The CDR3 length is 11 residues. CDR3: CASSETGGYTF. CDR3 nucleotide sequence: TGTGCCAGCAGTGAAACAGGCGGCTACACCTTC.

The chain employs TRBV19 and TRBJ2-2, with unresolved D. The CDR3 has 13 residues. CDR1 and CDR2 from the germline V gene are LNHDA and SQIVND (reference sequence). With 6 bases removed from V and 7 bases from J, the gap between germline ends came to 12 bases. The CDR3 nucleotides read TGTGCCAGTAGCCCCAGATCAGTCGGGGAGCTGTTTTTT. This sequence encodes CASSPRSVGELFF. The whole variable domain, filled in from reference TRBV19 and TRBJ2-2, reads DGGITQSPKYLFRKEGQNVTLSCEQNLNHDAMYWYRQDPGQGLRLIYYSQIVNDFQKGDIAEGYSVSREKKESFPLTVTSAQKNPTAFYLCASSPRSVGELFFGEGSRLTVL.

In DNA form, the CDR3 reads TGCGCCAGCAGCCAAGATGGACAGAAAGACAATGAGCAGTTCTTC. Residues: CASSQDGQKDNEQFF. V usage is TRBV4-1 and J usage is TRBJ2-1, with D possibly being TRBD1 (6 bases). V dropped 0 bases and J dropped 5 bases, with 11 bases sitting between them. Per the germline V gene, CDR1 is MGHRA and CDR2 is YSYEKL. The length of the CDR3 is 15 residues.

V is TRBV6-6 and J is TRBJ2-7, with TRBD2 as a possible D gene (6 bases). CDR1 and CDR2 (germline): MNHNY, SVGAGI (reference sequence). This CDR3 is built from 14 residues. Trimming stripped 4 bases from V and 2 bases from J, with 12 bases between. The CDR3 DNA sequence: TGTGCCAGCAGTTTTGGGACTGGCACCTACGAGCAGTACTTC. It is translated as CASSFGTGTYEQYF.

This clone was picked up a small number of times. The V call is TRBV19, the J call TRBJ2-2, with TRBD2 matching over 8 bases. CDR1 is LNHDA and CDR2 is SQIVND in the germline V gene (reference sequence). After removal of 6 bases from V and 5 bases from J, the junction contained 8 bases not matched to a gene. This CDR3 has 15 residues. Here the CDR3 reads CASRRGSGMTGELFF. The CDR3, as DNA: TGTGCCAGTAGACGAGGTAGCGGGATGACCGGGGAGCTGTTTTTT. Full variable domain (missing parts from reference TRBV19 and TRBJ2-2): DGGITQSPKYLFRKEGQNVTLSCEQNLNHDAMYWYRQDPGQGLRLIYYSQIVNDFQKGDIAEGYSVSREKKESFPLTVTSAQKNPTAFYLCASRRGSGMTGELFFGEGSRLTVL.

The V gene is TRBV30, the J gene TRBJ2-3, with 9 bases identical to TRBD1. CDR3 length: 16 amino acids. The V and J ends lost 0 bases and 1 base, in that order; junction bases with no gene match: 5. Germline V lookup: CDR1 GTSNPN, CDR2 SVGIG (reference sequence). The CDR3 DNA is TGTGCCTGGAGTGTACGGGGACAGGGTGGCACAGATACGCAGTATTTT. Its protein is CAWSVRGQGGTDTQYF.

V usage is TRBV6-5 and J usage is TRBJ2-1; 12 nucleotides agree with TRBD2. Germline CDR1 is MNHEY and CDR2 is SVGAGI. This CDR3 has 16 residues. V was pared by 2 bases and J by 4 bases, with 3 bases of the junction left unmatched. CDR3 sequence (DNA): TGTGCCAGCAGTTACCGGACTAGCGGGAAATACAATGAGCAGTTCTTC. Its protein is CASSYRTSGKYNEQFF.

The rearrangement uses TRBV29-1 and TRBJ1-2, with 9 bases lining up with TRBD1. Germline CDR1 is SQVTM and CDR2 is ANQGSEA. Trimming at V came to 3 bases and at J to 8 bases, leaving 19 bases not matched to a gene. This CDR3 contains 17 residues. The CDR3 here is CSVDARTGAPGNGGYTF. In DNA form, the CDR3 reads TGCAGCGTTGACGCCCGGACAGGGGCCCCTGGGAACGGGGGCTACACCTTC. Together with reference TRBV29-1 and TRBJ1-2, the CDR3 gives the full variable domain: SAVISQKPSRDICQRGTSLTIQCQVDSQVTMMFWYRQQPGQSLTLIATANQGSEATYESGFVIDKFPISRPNLTFSTLTVSNMSPEDSSIYLCSVDARTGAPGNGGYTFGSGTRLTVV.

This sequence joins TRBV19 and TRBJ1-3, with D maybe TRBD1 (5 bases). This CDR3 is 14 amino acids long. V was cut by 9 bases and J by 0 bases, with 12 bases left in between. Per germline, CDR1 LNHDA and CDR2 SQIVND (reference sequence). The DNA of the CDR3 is TGTGCCAGCCGGTCCCAGGGCTCTGGAAACACCATATATTTT. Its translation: CASRSQGSGNTIYF.

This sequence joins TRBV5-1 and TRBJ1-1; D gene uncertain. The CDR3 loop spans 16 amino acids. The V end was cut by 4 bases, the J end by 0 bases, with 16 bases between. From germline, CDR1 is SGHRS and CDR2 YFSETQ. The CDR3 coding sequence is TGCGCCAGCAGCCGGGGATATGGGGAGATGAACACTGAAGCTTTCTTT. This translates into CASSRGYGEMNTEAFF.

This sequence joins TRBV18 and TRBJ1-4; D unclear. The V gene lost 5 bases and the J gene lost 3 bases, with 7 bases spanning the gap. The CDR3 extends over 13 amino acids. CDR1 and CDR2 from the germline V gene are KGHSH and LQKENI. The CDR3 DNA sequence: TGTGCCAGCTCAGGAGCGCCTAATGAAAAACTGTTTTTT. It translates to CASSGAPNEKLFF.

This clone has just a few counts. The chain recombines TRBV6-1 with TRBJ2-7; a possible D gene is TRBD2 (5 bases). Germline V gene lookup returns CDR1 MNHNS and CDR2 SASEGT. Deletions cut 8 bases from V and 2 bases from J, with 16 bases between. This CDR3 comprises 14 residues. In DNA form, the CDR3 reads TGTGCCAGCGGCCTTGGTCGGGGTACCTACGAGCAGTACTTC. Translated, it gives CASGLGRGTYEQYF.

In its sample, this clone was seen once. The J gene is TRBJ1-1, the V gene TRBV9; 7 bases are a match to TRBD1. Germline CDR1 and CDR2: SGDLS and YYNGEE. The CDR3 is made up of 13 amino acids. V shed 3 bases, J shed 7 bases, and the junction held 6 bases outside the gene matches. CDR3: CASSDTRQGEAFF. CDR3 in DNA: TGTGCCAGCAGCGATACAAGACAGGGTGAAGCTTTCTTT. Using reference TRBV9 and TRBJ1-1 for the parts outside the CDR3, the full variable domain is DSGVTQTPKHLITATGQRVTLRCSPRSGDLSVYWYQQSLDQGLQFLIQYYNGEERAKGNILERFSAQQFPDLHSELNLSSLELGDSALYFCASSDTRQGEAFFGQGTRLTVV.

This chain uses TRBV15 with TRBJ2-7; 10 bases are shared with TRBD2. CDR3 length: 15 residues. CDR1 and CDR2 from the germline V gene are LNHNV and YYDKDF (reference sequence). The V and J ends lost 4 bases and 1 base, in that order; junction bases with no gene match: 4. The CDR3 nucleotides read TGTGCCACCAGCAAGAATAGCGGGAGGTCCTACGAGCAGTACTTC. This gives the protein CATSKNSGRSYEQYF.

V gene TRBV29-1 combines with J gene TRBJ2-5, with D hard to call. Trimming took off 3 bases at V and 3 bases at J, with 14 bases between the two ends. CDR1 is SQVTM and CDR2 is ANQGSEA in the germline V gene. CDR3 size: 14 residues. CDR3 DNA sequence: TGCAGCGTTGATAATTTGTTAGCTAAAGAGACCCAGTACTTC. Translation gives CSVDNLLAKETQYF.